Below, 14 T cell receptor beta chains from the same sample are listed, as sequenced in a study of vaccination and CD4 T cells after COVID-19. Treatment described: roughly ten-day PBMC culture with coronavirus spike peptide pools or control peptides (ViraFEST assay). These receptors' targets are unknown. An Oncomine TCR Beta short-read assay was used to sequence the DNA from cultured CD4+ T cells. From the PCR reads, TCRdb called clonotypes with MiXCR, one entry per CDR3 protein. The table includes more than 20,000 distinct CDR3 sequences, approximately 30% detected once. Sequencing input: cultured CD4+ T cells from blood. These receptors were taken from a human donor with COVID-19.

This clonotype was counted a few times. As DNA, the CDR3 is TGTGCCAGCAGGAGGGGGGTGACGGAAGCTTTCTTT. Translating gives CASRRGVTEAFF. The chain employs TRBV7-2 and TRBJ1-1; D is perhaps TRBD1 (6 bases). V was shortened by 6 bases and J by 8 bases, with 13 bases between the two germline ends. Germline loops: CDR1 SGHTA, CDR2 FQGNSA. CDR3 length equals 12 residues.

This clonotype is categorized as medium-sized. The chain is built from TRBV20-1 and TRBJ1-2, with 11 positions matching TRBD1. The CDR3 has 15 residues. The junction had 9 bases not matched to a gene; V was cut back by 2 bases and J by 7 bases. From germline, CDR1 is DFQATT and CDR2 SNEGSKA (reference sequence). The CDR3: CSARSVGQGASGYTF. The CDR3, as DNA: TGCAGTGCTAGATCGGTCGGACAGGGGGCGTCTGGCTACACCTTC.

The chain combines TRBV2 with TRBJ2-2, with 10 bases identical to TRBD2. Germline CDR1 SNHLY, CDR2 FYNNEI. With V trimmed by 8 bases and J by 0 bases, 9 bases remained unmatched. This CDR3 has 17 amino acids. The CDR3 DNA reads as TGTGCCAGCGAGCGGGGGGGCCAGGGCTCGAACACCGGGGAGCTGTTTTTT. Amino acid sequence: CASERGGQGSNTGELFF.

This clonotype showed up just once. V usage is TRBV29-1 and J usage is TRBJ1-4; 9 nucleotides line up with TRBD1. V gave up 7 bases and J gave up 10 bases; unmatched junction bases: 10. This CDR3 contains 13 residues. Germline loops: CDR1 SQVTM, CDR2 ANQGSEA. CDR3 protein: CSGSGTGSGKLFF. The CDR3 DNA sequence: TGCAGCGGATCCGGGACAGGGAGCGGAAAACTGTTTTTT.

The chain joins TRBV21-1 to TRBJ2-5; the listed D gene, TRBD1, was not tested against the DNA. TRBV21-1 is given as a pseudogene. The CDR3 runs to 16 residues. CDR3 nucleotide sequence: TGTGCCAACAGCAAAGCGGACAGGGGGCTTGAAGAGACCCAGTACTTC. Residues: CANSKADRGLEETQYF.

Sample share makes this clonotype medium-sized. The rearrangement uses TRBV12-3 or TRBV12-4 and TRBJ1-6; D unresolved. This CDR3 comprises 15 residues. The V end lost 3 bases, the J end lost 5 bases, and 11 bases lay between the germline ends. Here the CDR3 reads CASSFLAGNNSPLHF. CDR3 nucleotides: TGTGCCAGCAGTTTCCTGGCAGGCAATAATTCACCCCTCCACTTT.

The rearrangement joins TRBV2 to TRBJ2-1; 8 bases map to TRBD2. The junction had 11 bases not matched to a gene; V was cut back by 7 bases and J by 6 bases. Germline values: CDR1 SNHLY, CDR2 FYNNEI. The CDR3 is made up of 15 amino acids. CDR3 protein: CASTRRGAGSNEQFF. The CDR3 DNA follows: TGTGCCAGCACCCGGCGGGGGGCGGGGTCCAATGAGCAGTTCTTC.

This clonotype was found a few times. The V call is TRBV20-1, the J call TRBJ1-6, with D unresolved. The V gene lost 1 base and the J gene lost 0 bases, with 7 bases spanning the gap. The CDR3 spans 15 residues. Looked up from germline, CDR1 is DFQATT and CDR2 is SNEGSKA (reference sequence). CDR3 amino acids: CSARATASYNSPLHF. The CDR3 nucleotides read TGCAGTGCTAGAGCGACGGCCTCCTATAATTCACCCCTCCACTTT.

The chain links TRBV29-1 to TRBJ2-5; 10 bases are shared with TRBD1. V was clipped by 8 bases and J by 1 base; unmatched bases: 4. Germline lookup yields CDR1 SQVTM and CDR2 ANQGSEA. This CDR3 has 13 residues. The DNA of the CDR3 is TGCAGCATACGACAGGGGGCCCAAGAGACCCAGTACTTC. It codes for CSIRQGAQETQYF.

The chain couples TRBV6-1 to TRBJ1-1, with 9 bases identical to TRBD1. Germline V CDR1 and CDR2: MNHNS, SASEGT. This CDR3 spans 15 amino acids. V gave up 3 bases and J gave up 1 base; unmatched junction bases: 3. The DNA of the CDR3 is TGTGCCAGCAGTGATAGACAGGGGGGGAACACTGAAGCTTTCTTT. Translation: CASSDRQGGNTEAFF.

This sequence joins TRBV6-1 and TRBJ1-3, with D unresolved. Between the trimmed V and J ends, which lost 6 bases and 0 bases, there was a span of 12 bases. Germline CDR1 MNHNS, CDR2 SASEGT. The CDR3 contains 15 residues. CDR3 region: CASRFQDFSGNTIYF. The CDR3 DNA sequence: TGTGCCAGCAGGTTTCAAGATTTCTCTGGAAACACCATATATTTT.

This chain uses TRBV10-3 with TRBJ1-2, with D perhaps matching TRBD1 (5 bases). V was shortened by 2 bases and J by 7 bases, with 17 bases between the two germline ends. Germline lookup yields CDR1 ENHRY and CDR2 SYGVKD. The CDR3 is 15 amino acids. The CDR3 region has the DNA TGTGCCATCAGTGAGGTGGGGCGGTGGTCTTCTGGCTACACCTTC. Its protein product is CAISEVGRWSSGYTF.

The chain links TRBV10-2 to TRBJ1-6; D call uncertain. V gave up 0 bases and J gave up 11 bases, with 8 bases separating them. Per the germline V gene, CDR1 is WSHSY and CDR2 is SAAADI. The CDR3 is 13 residues long. CDR3 region: CASSESNTTPLHF. CDR3 in DNA: TGCGCCAGCAGTGAGTCGAATACAACACCCCTCCACTTT.

This clonotype occurred a few times. This chain uses TRBV6-1 with TRBJ2-2, with 15 positions matching TRBD2. The germline CDR1 and CDR2 sequences are MNHNS and SASEGT. The V gene end was trimmed by 6 bases and the J gene end by 4 bases; junction bases not matched to a gene: 6. The CDR3 sequence is 17 residues long. The CDR3 reads CASRGLAGGLFTGELFF. The CDR3 region has the DNA TGTGCCAGCAGGGGACTAGCGGGGGGCCTTTTCACCGGGGAGCTGTTTTTT.